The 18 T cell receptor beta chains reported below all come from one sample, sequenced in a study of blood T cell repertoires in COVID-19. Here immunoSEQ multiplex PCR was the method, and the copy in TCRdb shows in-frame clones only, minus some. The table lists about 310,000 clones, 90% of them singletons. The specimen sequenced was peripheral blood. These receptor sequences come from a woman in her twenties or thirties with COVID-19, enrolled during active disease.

The CDR3 nucleotides read TGTGCCAGCAGTTTACGGCTAGGGGTCCACACTGAAGCTTTCTTT. It codes for CASSLRLGVHTEAFF. This rearrangement joins TRBV27 to TRBJ1-1, with D possibly TRBD1 on 5 matching bases. CDR1 is MNHEY and CDR2 is SMNVEV in the germline V gene (reference sequence). The length of the CDR3 is 15 residues. Trimming removed 2 bases from V and 3 bases from J, with 13 bases in between.

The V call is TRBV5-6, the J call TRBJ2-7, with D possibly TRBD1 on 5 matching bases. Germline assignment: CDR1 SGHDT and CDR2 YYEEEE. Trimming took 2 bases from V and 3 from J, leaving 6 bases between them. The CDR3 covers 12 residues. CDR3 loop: CASSLQDYEQYF. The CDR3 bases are TGTGCCAGCAGCTTACAGGACTACGAGCAGTACTTC.

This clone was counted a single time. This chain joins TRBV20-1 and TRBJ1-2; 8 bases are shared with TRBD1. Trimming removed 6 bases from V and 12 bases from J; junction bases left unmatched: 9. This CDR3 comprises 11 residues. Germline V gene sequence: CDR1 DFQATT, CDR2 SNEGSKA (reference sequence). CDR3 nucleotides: TGCAGTGCGGCCCTGGGACAGGCCCACACCTTC. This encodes CSAALGQAHTF.

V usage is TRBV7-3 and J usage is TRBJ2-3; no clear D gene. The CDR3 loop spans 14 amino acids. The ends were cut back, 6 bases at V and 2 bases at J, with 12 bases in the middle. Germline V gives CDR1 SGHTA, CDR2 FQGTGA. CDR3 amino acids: CASRRSANTDTQYF. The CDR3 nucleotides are TGTGCCAGCAGGAGGTCTGCGAACACAGATACGCAGTATTTT.

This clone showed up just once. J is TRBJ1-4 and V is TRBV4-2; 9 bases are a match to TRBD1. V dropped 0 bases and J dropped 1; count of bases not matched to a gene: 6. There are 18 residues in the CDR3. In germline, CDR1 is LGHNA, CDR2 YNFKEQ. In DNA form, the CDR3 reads TGTGCCAGCAGCCAAGAGGCGACAGGGGGAGAAACTAATGAAAAACTGTTTTTT. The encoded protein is CASSQEATGGETNEKLFF.

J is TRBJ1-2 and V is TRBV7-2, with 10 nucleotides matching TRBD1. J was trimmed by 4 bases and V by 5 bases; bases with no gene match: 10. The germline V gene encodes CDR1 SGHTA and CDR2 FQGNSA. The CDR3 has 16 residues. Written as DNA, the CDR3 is TGTGCCAGCAGCCAATCCGGGACAGGGGTTGGCTATGGCTACACCTTC. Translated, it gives CASSQSGTGVGYGYTF.

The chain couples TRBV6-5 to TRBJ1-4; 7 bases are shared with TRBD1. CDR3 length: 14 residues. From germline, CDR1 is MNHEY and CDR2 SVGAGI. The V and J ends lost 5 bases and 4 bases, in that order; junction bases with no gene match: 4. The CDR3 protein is CASSPGDSNEKLFF. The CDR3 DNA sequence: TGTGCCAGCAGTCCTGGGGACAGTAATGAAAAACTGTTTTTT.

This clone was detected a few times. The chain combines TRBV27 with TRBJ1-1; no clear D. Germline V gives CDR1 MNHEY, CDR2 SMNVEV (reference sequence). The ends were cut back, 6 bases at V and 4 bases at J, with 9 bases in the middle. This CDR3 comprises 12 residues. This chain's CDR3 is CASSTRSTEAFF. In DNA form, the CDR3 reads TGTGCCAGCAGCACCCGGAGCACTGAAGCTTTCTTT.

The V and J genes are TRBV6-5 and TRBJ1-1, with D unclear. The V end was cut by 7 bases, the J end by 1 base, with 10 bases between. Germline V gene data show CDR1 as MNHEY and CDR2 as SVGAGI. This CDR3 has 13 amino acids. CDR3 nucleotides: TGTGCCAGCACCGGGTGGCGGAACACTGAAGCTTTCTTT. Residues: CASTGWRNTEAFF.

The CDR3 is CATSDPRVRQTDTQYF. CDR3 DNA sequence: TGTGCCACCAGTGACCCGAGGGTCCGACAAACAGATACGCAGTATTTT. The chain carries TRBV24-1 and TRBJ2-3, with D possibly being TRBD2 (5 bases). This CDR3 is built from 16 residues. Trimming pared 4 bases from V and 3 bases from J, leaving 16 bases between. Germline V CDR1 and CDR2: KGHDR, SFDVKD.

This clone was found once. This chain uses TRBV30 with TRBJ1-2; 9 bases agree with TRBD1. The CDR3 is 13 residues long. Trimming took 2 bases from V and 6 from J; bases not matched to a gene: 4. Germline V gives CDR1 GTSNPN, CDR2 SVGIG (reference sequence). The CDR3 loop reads CAWSSGTGNGYTF. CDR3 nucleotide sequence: TGTGCCTGGAGTTCGGGGACAGGGAATGGCTACACCTTC. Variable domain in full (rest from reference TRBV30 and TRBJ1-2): SQTIHQWPATLVQPVGSPLSLECTVEGTSNPNLYWYRQAAGRGLQLLFYSVGIGQISSEVPQNLSASRPQDRQFILSSKKLLLSDSGFYLCAWSSGTGNGYTFGSGTRLTVV.

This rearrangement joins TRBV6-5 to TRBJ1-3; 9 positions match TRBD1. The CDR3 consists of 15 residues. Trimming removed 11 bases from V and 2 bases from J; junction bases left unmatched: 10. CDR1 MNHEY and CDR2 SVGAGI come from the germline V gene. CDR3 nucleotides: TGTGCCTGCAAACAGGGGGCGTTCACTGGAAACACCATATATTTT. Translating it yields CACKQGAFTGNTIYF.

The CDR3 sequence is CASSFDRGFQETQYF. The CDR3 DNA reads as TGTGCCAGCAGCTTTGACAGGGGCTTCCAAGAGACCCAGTACTTC. The chain has TRBV5-4 and TRBJ2-5; 8 nucleotides match TRBD1. The CDR3 contains 15 residues. CDR1 is SGHNT, CDR2 YYREEE, per germline (reference sequence). The V and J ends lost 2 bases and 1 base, in that order; junction bases with no gene match: 4.

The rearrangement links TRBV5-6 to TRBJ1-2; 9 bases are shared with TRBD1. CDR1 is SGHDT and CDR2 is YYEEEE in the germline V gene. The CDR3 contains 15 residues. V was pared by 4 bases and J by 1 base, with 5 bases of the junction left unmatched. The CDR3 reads CASSTGQGRNYGYTF. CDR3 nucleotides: TGTGCCAGCAGCACCGGACAGGGGCGTAACTATGGCTACACCTTC.

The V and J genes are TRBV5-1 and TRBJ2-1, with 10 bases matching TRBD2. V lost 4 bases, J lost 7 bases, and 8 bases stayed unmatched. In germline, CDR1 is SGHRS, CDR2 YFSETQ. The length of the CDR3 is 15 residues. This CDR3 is CASSEKLAGSNEQFF. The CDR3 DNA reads TGCGCCAGCAGCGAAAAACTAGCGGGATCGAATGAGCAGTTCTTC.

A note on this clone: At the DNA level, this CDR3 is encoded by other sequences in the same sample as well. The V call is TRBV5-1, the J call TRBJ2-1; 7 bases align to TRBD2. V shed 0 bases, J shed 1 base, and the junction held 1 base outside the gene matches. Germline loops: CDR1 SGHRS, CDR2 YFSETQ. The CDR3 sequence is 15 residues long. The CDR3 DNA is TGCGCCAGCAGCTTGGGCGGGAGTTCCTACAATGAGCAGTTCTTC. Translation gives CASSLGGSSYNEQFF.

The CDR3 loop reads CASSYDRVGSPLHF. Here the CDR3 DNA reads TGTGCCAGCAGCTATGACAGGGTGGGTTCACCCCTCCACTTT. The gene calls are TRBV5-6 and TRBJ1-6; 7 nucleotides agree with TRBD1. The CDR3 is made up of 14 amino acids. Germline CDR1 is SGHDT and CDR2 is YYEEEE. The trim removed 3 bases at V and 9 bases at J, leaving 6 bases unmatched.

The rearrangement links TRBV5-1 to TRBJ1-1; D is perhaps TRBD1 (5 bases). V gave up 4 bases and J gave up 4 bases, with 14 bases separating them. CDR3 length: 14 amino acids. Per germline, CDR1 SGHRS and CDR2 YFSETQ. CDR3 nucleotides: TGCGCCAGCAGCCCGGACATCGCCTTCACTGAAGCTTTCTTT. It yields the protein CASSPDIAFTEAFF.